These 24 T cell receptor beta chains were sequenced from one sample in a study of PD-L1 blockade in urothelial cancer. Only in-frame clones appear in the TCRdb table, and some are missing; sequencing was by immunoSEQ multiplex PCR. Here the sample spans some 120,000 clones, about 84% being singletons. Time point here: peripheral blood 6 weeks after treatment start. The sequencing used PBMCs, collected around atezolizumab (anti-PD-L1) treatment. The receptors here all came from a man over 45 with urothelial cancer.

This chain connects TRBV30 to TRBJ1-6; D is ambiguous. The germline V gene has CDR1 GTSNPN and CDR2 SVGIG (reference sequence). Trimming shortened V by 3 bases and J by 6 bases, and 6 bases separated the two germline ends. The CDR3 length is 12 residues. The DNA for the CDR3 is TGTGCCTGGAGCGCGCTTAATTCACCCCTCCACTTT. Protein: CAWSALNSPLHF.

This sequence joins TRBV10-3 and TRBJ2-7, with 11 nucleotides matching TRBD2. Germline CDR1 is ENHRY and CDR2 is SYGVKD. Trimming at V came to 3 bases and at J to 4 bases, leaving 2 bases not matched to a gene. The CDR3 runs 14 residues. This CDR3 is CAISDGTSGYEQYF. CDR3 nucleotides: TGTGCCATCAGTGACGGGACTAGCGGATACGAGCAGTACTTC.

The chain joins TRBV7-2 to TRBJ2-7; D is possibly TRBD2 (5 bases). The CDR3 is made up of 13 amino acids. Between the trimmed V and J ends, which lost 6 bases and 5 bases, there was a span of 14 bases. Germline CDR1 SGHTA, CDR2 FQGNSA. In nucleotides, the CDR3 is TGTGCCAGCAGTCTGACCACTAGGGACGAGCAGTACTTC. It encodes CASSLTTRDEQYF.

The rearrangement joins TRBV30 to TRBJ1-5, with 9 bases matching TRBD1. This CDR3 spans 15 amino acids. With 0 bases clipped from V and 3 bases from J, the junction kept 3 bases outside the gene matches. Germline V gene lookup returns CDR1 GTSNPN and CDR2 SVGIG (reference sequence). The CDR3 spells CAWSVRDRDNQPQHF. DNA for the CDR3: TGTGCCTGGAGTGTACGGGACAGGGACAATCAGCCCCAGCATTTT.

The CDR3 spells CASNDRGQETQYF. The CDR3 region has the DNA TGTGCCAGCAATGACCGGGGCCAAGAGACCCAGTACTTC. The gene calls are TRBV28 and TRBJ2-5; D perhaps matches TRBD2 (5 bases). With 7 bases removed from V and 1 base from J, the gap between germline ends came to 10 bases. Looked up from germline, CDR1 is MDHEN and CDR2 is SYDVKM. There are 13 residues in the CDR3.

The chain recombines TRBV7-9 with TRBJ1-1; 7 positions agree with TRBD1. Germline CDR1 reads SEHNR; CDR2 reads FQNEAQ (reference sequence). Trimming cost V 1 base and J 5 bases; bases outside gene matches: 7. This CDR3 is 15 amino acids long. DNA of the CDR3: TGTGCCAGCAGCTTAGGGAACAGGGGTCGGACTGAAGCTTTCTTT. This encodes CASSLGNRGRTEAFF.

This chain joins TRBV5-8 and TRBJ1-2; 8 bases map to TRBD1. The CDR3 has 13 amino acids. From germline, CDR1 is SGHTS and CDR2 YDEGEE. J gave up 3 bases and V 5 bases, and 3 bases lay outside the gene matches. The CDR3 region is CASRSDRDYGYTF. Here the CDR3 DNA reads TGTGCCAGCAGATCGGACAGGGACTATGGCTACACCTTC.

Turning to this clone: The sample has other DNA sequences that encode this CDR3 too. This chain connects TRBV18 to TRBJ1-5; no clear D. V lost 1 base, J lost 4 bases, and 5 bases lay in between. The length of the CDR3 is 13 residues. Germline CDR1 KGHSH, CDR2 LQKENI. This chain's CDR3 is CASSPQENQPQHF. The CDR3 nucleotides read TGTGCCAGCTCACCACAGGAGAATCAGCCCCAGCATTTT.

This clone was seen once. The CDR3 DNA sequence: TGTGCCAGCAGTCCTGGGACAGGGGGCCGACGCTACACCTTC. Residues: CASSPGTGGRRYTF. The chain uses TRBV28 and TRBJ1-2; 12 positions match TRBD1. The J segment lost 9 bases and the V segment lost 5 bases, leaving 7 bases of the junction unmatched. The CDR3 has 14 residues. Germline loops: CDR1 MDHEN, CDR2 SYDVKM.

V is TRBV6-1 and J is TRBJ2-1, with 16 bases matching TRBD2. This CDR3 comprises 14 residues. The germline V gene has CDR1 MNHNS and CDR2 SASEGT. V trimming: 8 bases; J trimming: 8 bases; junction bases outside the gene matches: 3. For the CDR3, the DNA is TGTGCCAGCGTTGGGACTAGCGGGAGGGATGAGCAGTTCTTC. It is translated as CASVGTSGRDEQFF.

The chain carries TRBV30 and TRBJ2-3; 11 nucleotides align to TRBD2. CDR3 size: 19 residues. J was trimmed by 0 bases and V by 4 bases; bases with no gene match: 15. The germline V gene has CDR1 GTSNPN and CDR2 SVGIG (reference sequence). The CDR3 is CAWNKGLAAEKPSTDTQYF. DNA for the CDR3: TGTGCCTGGAATAAGGGACTAGCGGCAGAGAAGCCGAGCACAGATACGCAGTATTTT.

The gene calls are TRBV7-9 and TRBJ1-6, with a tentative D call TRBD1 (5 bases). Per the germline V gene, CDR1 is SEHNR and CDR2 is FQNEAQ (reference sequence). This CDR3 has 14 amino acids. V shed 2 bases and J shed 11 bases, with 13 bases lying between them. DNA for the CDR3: TGTGCCAGCAGCTTAAGCCGCGAAGGGGCACCCCTCCACTTT. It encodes CASSLSREGAPLHF.

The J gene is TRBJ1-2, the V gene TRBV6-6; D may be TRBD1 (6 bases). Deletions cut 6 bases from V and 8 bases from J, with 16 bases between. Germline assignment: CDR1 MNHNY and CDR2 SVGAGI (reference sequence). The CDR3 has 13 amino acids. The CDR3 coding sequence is TGTGCCAGCAGCCGAGCCACAGGGCACGGCTACACCTTC. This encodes CASSRATGHGYTF.

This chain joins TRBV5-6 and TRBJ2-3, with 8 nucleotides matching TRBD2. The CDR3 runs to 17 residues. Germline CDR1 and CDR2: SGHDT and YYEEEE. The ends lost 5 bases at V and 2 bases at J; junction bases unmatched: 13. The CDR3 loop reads CASRYERTSRYTDTQYF. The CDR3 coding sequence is TGTGCCAGCAGATATGAACGGACTAGCCGATACACAGATACGCAGTATTTT.

Here the CDR3 DNA reads TGTGCCATCAGTGAGTCGGACAGGTCGGGGTCACCCCTCCACTTT. This translates into CAISESDRSGSPLHF. The chain carries TRBV10-3 and TRBJ1-6; TRBD1 matches 7 bases. Per the germline V gene, CDR1 is ENHRY and CDR2 is SYGVKD. J gave up 10 bases and V 0 bases, and 6 bases lay outside the gene matches. The CDR3 has 15 amino acids.

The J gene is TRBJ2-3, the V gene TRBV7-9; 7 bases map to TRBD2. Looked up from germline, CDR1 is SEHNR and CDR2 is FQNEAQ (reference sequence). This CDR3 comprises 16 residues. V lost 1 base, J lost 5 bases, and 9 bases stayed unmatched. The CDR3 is CASSLERTGGRDTQYF. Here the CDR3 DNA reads TGTGCCAGCAGCTTAGAGAGGACGGGCGGGAGAGATACGCAGTATTTT.

CDR3 protein: CASSQNRDRFHNSPLHF. The DNA for the CDR3 is TGTGCCAGTAGCCAAAACCGGGACAGGTTCCATAATTCACCCCTCCACTTT. V is TRBV19 and J is TRBJ1-6; TRBD1 agrees at 8 bases. CDR3 length equals 17 residues. Germline V gives CDR1 LNHDA, CDR2 SQIVND (reference sequence). V was pared by 6 bases and J by 5 bases, with 12 bases of the junction left unmatched.

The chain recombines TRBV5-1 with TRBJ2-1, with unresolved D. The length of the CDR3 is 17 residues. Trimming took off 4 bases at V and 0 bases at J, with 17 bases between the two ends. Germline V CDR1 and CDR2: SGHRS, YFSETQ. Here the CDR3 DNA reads TGCGCCAGCAGCCTTACCTCTAGTTTGATCTCCTACAATGAGCAGTTCTTC. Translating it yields CASSLTSSLISYNEQFF.

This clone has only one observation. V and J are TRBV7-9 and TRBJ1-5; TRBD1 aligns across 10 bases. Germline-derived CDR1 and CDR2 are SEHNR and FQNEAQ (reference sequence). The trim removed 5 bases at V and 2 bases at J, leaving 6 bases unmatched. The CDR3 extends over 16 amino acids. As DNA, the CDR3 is TGTGCCAGCAGCCCCGGACAGGGGGTGGGCAATCAGCCCCAGCATTTT. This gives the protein CASSPGQGVGNQPQHF.

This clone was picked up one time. The DNA for the CDR3 is TGTGCCAGTAGTTGGGACAGTATCAATCAGCCCCAGCATTTT. Translating it yields CASSWDSINQPQHF. The chain links TRBV19 to TRBJ1-5; 7 bases align to TRBD1. The V gene's germline CDR1 is LNHDA and CDR2 SQIVND (reference sequence). With 5 bases clipped from V and 3 bases from J, the junction kept 4 bases outside the gene matches. The CDR3 runs 14 residues.

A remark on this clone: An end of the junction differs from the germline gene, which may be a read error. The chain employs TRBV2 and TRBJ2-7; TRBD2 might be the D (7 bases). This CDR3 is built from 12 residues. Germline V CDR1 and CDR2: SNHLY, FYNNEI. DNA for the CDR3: TGTGCCAGCAGAGGGGGGGATAAGGCGATAGGCTTC. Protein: CASRGGDKAIGF.

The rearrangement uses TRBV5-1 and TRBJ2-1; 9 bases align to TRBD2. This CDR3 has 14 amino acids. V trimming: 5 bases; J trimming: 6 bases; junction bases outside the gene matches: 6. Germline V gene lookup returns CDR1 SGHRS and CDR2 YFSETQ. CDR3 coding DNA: TGCGCCAGCAGTTGGACTAGCGTTTTCAATGAGCAGTTCTTC. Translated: CASSWTSVFNEQFF.

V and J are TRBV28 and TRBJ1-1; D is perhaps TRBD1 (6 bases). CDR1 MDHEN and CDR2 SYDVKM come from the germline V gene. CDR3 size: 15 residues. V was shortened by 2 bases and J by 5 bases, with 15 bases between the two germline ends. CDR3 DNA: TGTGCCAGCAGTTTACGGGAGGGGGGTCGAACTGAAGCTTTCTTT. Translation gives CASSLREGGRTEAFF.

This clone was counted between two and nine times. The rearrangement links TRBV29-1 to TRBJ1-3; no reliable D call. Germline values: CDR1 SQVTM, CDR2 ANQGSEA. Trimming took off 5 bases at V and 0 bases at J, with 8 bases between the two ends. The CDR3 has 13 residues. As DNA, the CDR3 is TGCAGCGTTCAGCCTAGCTCTGGAAACACCATATATTTT. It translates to CSVQPSSGNTIYF.